The clone carrying this T cell receptor (beta chain) was observed a single time. Germline V gene lookup returns CDR1 LNHDA and CDR2 SQIVND (reference sequence). The CDR3 runs 14 residues. Germline trimming cut 5 bases from V and 4 bases from J; bases unmatched to any gene: 5. The sample is drawn from a study of blood T cell repertoires in COVID-19. Study-wide context: T cells, B-cell-depleted T cells, or PBMCs supplied cDNA or gDNA.

Per the original data handling: Amplification with reference gene primers provided the estimates of nucleated cell counts. The table came from immunoSEQ multiplex PCR; TCRdb's copy has only in-frame clones and leaves some out. V and J calls and clone size follow that table, whereas D and trimming were derived from the DNA. The sample yields around 260,000 clones, approximately 86% seen once. The sequence was obtained from a man aged 25-40 years with active or convalescent COVID-19. Sequencing was done on a sample of peripheral blood. This chain connects TRBV19 to TRBJ2-5, with 9 bases aligning to TRBD1. The CDR3 spells CASSETGGSETQYF. The CDR3, as DNA: TGTGCCAGTAGTGAGACAGGGGGGTCAGAGACCCAGTACTTC. The full variable domain, completed using reference TRBV19 and TRBJ2-5, is DGGITQSPKYLFRKEGQNVTLSCEQNLNHDAMYWYRQDPGQGLRLIYYSQIVNDFQKGDIAEGYSVSREKKESFPLTVTSAQKNPTAFYLCASSETGGSETQYFGPGTRLLVL.